Listed here are 20 T cell receptor beta chains from one sample, sequenced in a study of graft-versus-host responses after intestinal transplantation. Sequencing used immunoSEQ multiplex PCR; TCRdb keeps in-frame clones, though not all of them. Of more than 65,000 clones in the sample, under 90% were seen once. Their antigen targets remain unknown. The material sequenced was unstimulated CD4+ T cells sorted from spleen or lymph node cells, taken before transplant. These receptors originate from a human donor who was the organ donor for an intestinal transplant.

This chain links TRBV19 with TRBJ2-3; D gene ambiguous. Germline values: CDR1 LNHDA, CDR2 SQIVND (reference sequence). V was shortened by 7 bases and J by 1 base, with 9 bases between the two germline ends. The CDR3 totals 13 residues. CDR3 region: CASKSGGTDTQYF. The CDR3 nucleotides are TGTGCCAGTAAGTCGGGTGGCACAGATACGCAGTATTTT.

V usage is TRBV7-6 and J usage is TRBJ2-1; no reliable D call. CDR1 and CDR2 (germline): SGHVS, FNYEAQ. V was pared by 4 bases and J by 2 bases, with 9 bases between. The CDR3 extends over 14 amino acids. Here the CDR3 DNA reads TGTGCCAGCAGCTCAGGCAGGACCTACAATGAGCAGTTCTTC. It codes for CASSSGRTYNEQFF. Full variable domain (missing parts from reference TRBV7-6 and TRBJ2-1): GAGVSQSPRYKVTKRGQDVALRCDPISGHVSLYWYRQALGQGPEFLTYFNYEAQQDKSGLPNDRFSAERPEGSISTLTIQRTEQRDSAMYRCASSSGRTYNEQFFGPGTRLTVL.

The rearrangement joins TRBV7-8 to TRBJ2-3, with 10 nucleotides matching TRBD2. Germline V gene data show CDR1 as SGHVS and CDR2 as FQNEAQ. The CDR3 is made up of 13 amino acids. The V gene end was trimmed by 8 bases and the J gene end by 6 bases; junction bases not matched to a gene: 5. CDR3 sequence reads: CASERGGRDTQYF. The CDR3 DNA reads TGTGCCAGCGAGCGGGGGGGCAGGGATACGCAGTATTTT.

The rearrangement uses TRBV2 and TRBJ2-2; possibly TRBD2 for D (7 bases). The V gene's germline CDR1 is SNHLY and CDR2 FYNNEI. The CDR3 covers 15 residues. Trimming removed 8 bases from V and 0 bases from J, with 13 bases in between. CDR3 nucleotides: TGTGCCAGCGGGGGGGCAGGGCCGAACACCGGGGAGCTGTTTTTT. It is translated as CASGGAGPNTGELFF.

A note on this clone: The sample carries other DNA sequences with the same CDR3. The V call is TRBV28, the J call TRBJ2-7, with D possibly being TRBD2 (5 bases). Germline V gene sequence: CDR1 MDHEN, CDR2 SYDVKM. Trimming removed 2 bases from V and 1 base from J, with 6 bases in between. The CDR3 totals 13 residues. Written as DNA, the CDR3 is TGTGCCAGCAGTTTACCGGGGTCCTACGAGCAGTACGTC. It yields the protein CASSLPGSYEQYV.

The rearrangement links TRBV30 to TRBJ2-5; D gene uncertain. V shed 0 bases and J shed 5 bases, with 7 bases lying between them. The CDR3 runs 12 residues. Germline V gene lookup returns CDR1 GTSNPN and CDR2 SVGIG (reference sequence). In nucleotides, the CDR3 is TGTGCCTGGAGTGTACGGCGGGAGACCCAGTACTTC. Translation gives CAWSVRRETQYF. Combining the CDR3 with reference TRBV30 and TRBJ2-5 gives the whole variable domain SQTIHQWPATLVQPVGSPLSLECTVEGTSNPNLYWYRQAAGRGLQLLFYSVGIGQISSEVPQNLSASRPQDRQFILSSKKLLLSDSGFYLCAWSVRRETQYFGPGTRLLVL.

This chain links TRBV6-5 with TRBJ2-7; no firm D call. The CDR3 loop spans 13 amino acids. The ends were cut back, 3 bases at V and 6 bases at J, with 12 bases in the middle. Germline CDR1 reads MNHEY; CDR2 reads SVGAGI. The CDR3: CASSYSEWGEQYV. The CDR3 DNA follows: TGTGCCAGCAGTTATTCCGAGTGGGGCGAGCAGTACGTC.

J is TRBJ2-5 and V is TRBV11-2; 13 nucleotides agree with TRBD2. The CDR3 spans 16 residues. J gave up 7 bases and V 2 bases, and 7 bases lay outside the gene matches. Germline assignment: CDR1 SGHAT and CDR2 FQNNGV. Here the CDR3 reads CASSLRLAGGTWTQYF. The CDR3 region has the DNA TGTGCCAGCAGCTTACGACTAGCGGGGGGTACATGGACCCAGTACTTC.

This chain uses TRBV5-6 with TRBJ1-4; no firm D call. The germline gives CDR1 SGHDT, CDR2 YYEEEE. The CDR3 has 14 residues. Trimming pared 0 bases from V and 3 bases from J, leaving 6 bases between. The CDR3: CASSLVRSNEKLFF. The CDR3 nucleotides read TGTGCCAGCAGCTTGGTGAGATCTAATGAAAAACTGTTTTTT.

The V call is TRBV5-1, the J call TRBJ2-5, with TRBD2 matching over 13 bases. Germline CDR1 SGHRS, CDR2 YFSETQ. The CDR3 consists of 16 residues. Losses at the gene ends were 4 bases for V and 5 bases for J; bases not matched to a gene: 8. The CDR3 loop is CASSPGLAGAGETQYF. As DNA, the CDR3 is TGCGCCAGCAGCCCCGGACTAGCGGGGGCGGGGGAGACCCAGTACTTC.

This chain uses TRBV19 with TRBJ1-1; 9 positions match TRBD1. The V gene end was trimmed by 6 bases and the J gene end by 1 base; junction bases not matched to a gene: 6. CDR3 length equals 15 residues. Per the germline V gene, CDR1 is LNHDA and CDR2 is SQIVND (reference sequence). CDR3 sequence: CASSPGQGRNTEAFF. The CDR3 DNA is TGTGCCAGTAGCCCGGGACAGGGTAGGAACACTGAAGCTTTCTTT.

This chain links TRBV10-2 with TRBJ2-5, with 7 bases fitting TRBD1. CDR3 length: 17 residues. Trimming at V came to 4 bases and at J to 5 bases, leaving 16 bases not matched to a gene. CDR1 WSHSY and CDR2 SAAADI come from the germline V gene. The CDR3 reads CASSVIGKRGPGETQYF. The CDR3, as DNA: TGCGCCAGCAGTGTAATTGGAAAGAGGGGGCCGGGGGAGACCCAGTACTTC.

The gene calls are TRBV4-2 and TRBJ1-6, with TRBD1 matching over 9 bases. The ends lost 5 bases at V and 8 bases at J; junction bases unmatched: 7. The germline V gene has CDR1 LGHNA and CDR2 YNFKEQ. The CDR3 runs 15 residues. The CDR3 protein is CASSRTGGSDSPLHF. The CDR3 coding sequence is TGTGCCAGCAGCAGAACAGGGGGCTCGGATTCACCCCTCCACTTT.

The chain recombines TRBV6-5 with TRBJ1-1; 10 nucleotides line up with TRBD1. CDR3 size: 14 residues. Trimming removed 6 bases from V and 5 bases from J; junction bases left unmatched: 6. Germline V CDR1 and CDR2: MNHEY, SVGAGI. The CDR3 here is CASRADRGRTEAFF. The CDR3 DNA is TGTGCCAGCAGAGCGGACAGGGGGAGGACTGAAGCTTTCTTT.

Only one count was recorded for this clone. The chain employs TRBV28 and TRBJ1-2; D is uncertain. V was clipped by 3 bases and J by 2 bases, with 19 bases between them. The CDR3 contains 17 residues. Per the germline V gene, CDR1 is MDHEN and CDR2 is SYDVKM. The CDR3 spells CASSFPHGGRANYGYTF. CDR3 in DNA: TGTGCCAGCAGTTTTCCCCACGGAGGACGGGCCAACTATGGCTACACCTTC.

V and J are TRBV28 and TRBJ1-6; 9 nucleotides line up with TRBD1. The germline gives CDR1 MDHEN, CDR2 SYDVKM. The V gene end was trimmed by 6 bases and the J gene end by 7 bases; junction bases not matched to a gene: 4. The CDR3 extends over 14 amino acids. CDR3 bases: TGTGCCAGCAGAGGGGGACAGGGAAATTCACCCCTCCACTTT. Translated: CASRGGQGNSPLHF.

The rearrangement uses TRBV11-3 and TRBJ2-3; 12 nucleotides line up with TRBD2. CDR1 and CDR2 (germline): SGHNT, YENEEA. The V segment lost 3 bases and the J segment 4 bases; nucleotides outside the gene matches: 8. CDR3 length: 17 amino acids. The CDR3 DNA is TGTGCCAGCAGCTTGAGGCGGACTAGCGGGGCCCCAGATACGCAGTATTTT. It translates to CASSLRRTSGAPDTQYF.

This chain links TRBV7-9 with TRBJ1-4, with D unresolved. The CDR3 is 15 amino acids. The V end was cut by 5 bases, the J end by 4 bases, with 14 bases between. Germline loops: CDR1 SEHNR, CDR2 FQNEAQ (reference sequence). The CDR3 loop is CASSRRSDFNEKLFF. The CDR3 nucleotides are TGTGCCAGCAGCCGTAGATCTGACTTTAATGAAAAACTGTTTTTT.

This sequence joins TRBV11-3 and TRBJ2-1; a weak D match, TRBD2 (6 bases). CDR3 length equals 15 residues. Trimming pared 3 bases from V and 2 bases from J, leaving 11 bases between. Germline V gives CDR1 SGHNT, CDR2 YENEEA. The DNA of the CDR3 is TGTGCCAGCAGCTTTGGCGGGGAGCCCTACAATGAGCAGTTCTTC. Translating gives CASSFGGEPYNEQFF.

V gene TRBV7-9 combines with J gene TRBJ2-2, with a tentative D call TRBD2 (5 bases). Trimming stripped 5 bases from V and 5 bases from J, with 12 bases between. Germline V lookup: CDR1 SEHNR, CDR2 FQNEAQ (reference sequence). The CDR3 runs 14 residues. CDR3 DNA sequence: TGTGCCAGCAGCCCGACTACAGCGACCGGGGAGCTGTTTTTT. It codes for CASSPTTATGELFF.